This is a list of T cell receptor beta chains from one sample in a study of sequential checkpoint blockade in melanoma. This table comes from immunoSEQ multiplex PCR, and its TCRdb copy is limited to in-frame clones, with some not included. Of around 11,000 clones listed, roughly 60% are singletons. The specimen was CD8+ T cells sorted from blood (inferred from file names), collected from a patient given nivolumab and ipilimumab in sequence. Source of these receptors: a human donor with melanoma. Both conserved end residues are part of each CDR3. D genes are given only for firm matches. The size entry is marked missing in some rows and otherwise reads once, few, many or a size class.

>.|TRBV30|TRBJ2-7|few
CAWSLGTGSYEQYF
TGTGCCTGGAGTCTTGGGACTGGCTCCTACGAGCAGTACTTC
>.|TRBV7-3|TRBJ2-1|.
CASSLTGGVYNEQFF
TGTGCCAGCAGCTTAACAGGGGGGGTCTACAATGAGCAGTTCTTC
>.|TRBV28|TRBJ2-7|.
CASSLLEGGVKYSNEQYF
TGTGCCAGCAGTTTACTGGAGGGTGGGGTAAAATATTCCAACGAGCAGTACTTC
>TRBD2|TRBV7-7|TRBJ2-5|.
CASSYGTSGTKETQYF
TGTGCTAGCAGCTACGGGACTAGCGGGACGAAAGAGACCCAGTACTTC
>.|TRBV4-3|TRBJ2-2|.
CASSSSGTNTGELFF
TGCGCCAGCAGCAGTTCAGGAACGAACACCGGGGAGCTGTTTTTT
>TRBD2|TRBV27|TRBJ2-7|.
CASTPVSGSSPDEQYF
TGTGCCAGCACCCCCGTTAGCGGGAGTTCTCCTGACGAGCAGTACTTC
>.|TRBV27|TRBJ1-4|few
CASSLQTLANEKLFF
TGTGCCAGCAGTTTACAGACACTCGCTAATGAAAAACTGTTTTTT
>.|TRBV27|TRBJ1-6|.
CASTSGYGGTLHF
TGTGCCAGCACCTCGGGCTACGGAGGGACCCTCCACTTT
>.|TRBV7-6|TRBJ1-1|.
CASSLVAEVGTEAFF
TGTGCCAGCAGCTTAGTTGCAGAGGTCGGAACTGAAGCTTTCTTT
>.|TRBV30|TRBJ1-1|few
CAWSTGLGTEAFF
TGTGCCTGGAGTACAGGGTTAGGGACTGAAGCTTTCTTT